This entry describes one T cell receptor beta chain. Its specificity is unknown. The record originates from a study of T cell responses to AZD1222 COVID-19 vaccine. About the study: Second doses were pooled across both intervals (about 4 or about 12 weeks). Study findings and constraints: White British ancestry dominated among donors, who included more females, and clonal diversity was possibly underestimated. Regions 160-218 and 743-854 dominated among vaccine-associated CD4 TCRs spanning spike.

Sequencing used immunoSEQ multiplex PCR; TCRdb keeps in-frame clones, though not all of them. The sample comprises roughly 120,000 clones, about 85% of which are singletons, and 6.2% rests with the top ten. The V gene end was trimmed by 4 bases and the J gene end by 3 bases; junction bases not matched to a gene: 15. The germline CDR1 and CDR2 sequences are SNHLY and FYNNEI. This CDR3 has 17 residues. The clonotype was recovered from an adult in good health. This chain connects TRBV2 to TRBJ2-7; 7 bases align to TRBD1. Material: peripheral blood, obtained on day 0 of AZD1222 vaccination. The CDR3 DNA sequence: TGTGCCAGCAGTGCTACCTACCCGGGACAGAGGAACTACGAGCAGTACTTC. Its protein product is CASSATYPGQRNYEQYF.